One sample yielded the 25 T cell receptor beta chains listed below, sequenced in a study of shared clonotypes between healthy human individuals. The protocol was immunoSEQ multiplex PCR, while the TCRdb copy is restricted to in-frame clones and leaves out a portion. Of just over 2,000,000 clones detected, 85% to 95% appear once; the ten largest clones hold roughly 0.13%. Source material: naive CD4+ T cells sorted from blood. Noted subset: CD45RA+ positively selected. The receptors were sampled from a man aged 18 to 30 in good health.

As DNA, the CDR3 is TGTGCCAGCAGTGCCCTTAGACTAGCGGGAACTCGCTACGAGCAGTACTTC. Protein sequence: CASSALRLAGTRYEQYF. The genes are TRBV6-1 and TRBJ2-7; 11 bases are a match to TRBD2. Germline CDR1 and CDR2: MNHNS and SASEGT. J was trimmed by 3 bases and V by 4 bases; bases with no gene match: 11. This CDR3 is built from 17 residues.

The CDR3 loop is CASSLTPGQNQPQHF. The CDR3 nucleotides read TGCGCCAGCAGCCTCACCCCCGGGCAGAATCAGCCCCAGCATTTT. The chain uses TRBV4-1 and TRBJ1-5; D not resolved. CDR1 is MGHRA, CDR2 YSYEKL, per germline. Between the trimmed V and J ends, which lost 4 bases and 4 bases, there was a span of 14 bases. CDR3 length equals 15 residues.

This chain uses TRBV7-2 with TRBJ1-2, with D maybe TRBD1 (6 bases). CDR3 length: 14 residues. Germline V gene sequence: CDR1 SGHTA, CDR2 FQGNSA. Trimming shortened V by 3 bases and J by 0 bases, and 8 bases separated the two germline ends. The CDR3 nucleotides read TGTGCCAGCAGCTTTCAGGGGCCTAACTATGGCTACACCTTC. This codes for CASSFQGPNYGYTF.

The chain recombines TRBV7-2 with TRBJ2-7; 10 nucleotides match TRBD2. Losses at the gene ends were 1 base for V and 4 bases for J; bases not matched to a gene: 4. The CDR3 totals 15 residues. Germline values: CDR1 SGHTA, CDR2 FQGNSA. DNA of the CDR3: TGTGCCAGCAGCTTAGAGCTAGCGGGAGAGTACGAGCAGTACTTC. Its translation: CASSLELAGEYEQYF.

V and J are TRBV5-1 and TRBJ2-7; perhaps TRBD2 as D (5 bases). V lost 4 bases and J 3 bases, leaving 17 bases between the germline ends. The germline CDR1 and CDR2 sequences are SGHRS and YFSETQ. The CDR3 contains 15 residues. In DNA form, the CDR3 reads TGCGCCAGCAGCAGAGCCAAACTAGATATCTACGAGCAGTACTTC. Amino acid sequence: CASSRAKLDIYEQYF.

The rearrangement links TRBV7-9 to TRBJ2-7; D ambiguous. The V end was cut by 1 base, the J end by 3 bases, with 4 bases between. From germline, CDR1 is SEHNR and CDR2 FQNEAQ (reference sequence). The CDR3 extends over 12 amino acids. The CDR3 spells CASSLDLYEQYF. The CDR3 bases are TGTGCCAGCAGCTTAGATCTCTACGAGCAGTACTTC.

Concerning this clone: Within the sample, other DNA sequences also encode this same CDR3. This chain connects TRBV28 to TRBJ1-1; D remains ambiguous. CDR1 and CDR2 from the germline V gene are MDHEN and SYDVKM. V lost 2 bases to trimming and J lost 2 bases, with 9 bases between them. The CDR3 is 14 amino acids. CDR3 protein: CASSLPPGNTEAFF. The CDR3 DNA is TGTGCCAGCAGTTTACCCCCGGGAAACACTGAAGCTTTCTTT.

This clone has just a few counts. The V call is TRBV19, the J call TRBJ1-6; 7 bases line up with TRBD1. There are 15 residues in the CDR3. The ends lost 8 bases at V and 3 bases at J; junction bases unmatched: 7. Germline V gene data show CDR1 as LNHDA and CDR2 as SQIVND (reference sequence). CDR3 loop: CASRQGENYNSPLHF. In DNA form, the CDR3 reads TGTGCCAGTCGACAGGGCGAGAACTATAATTCACCCCTCCACTTT.

CDR3 region: CASRNAGVDTQYF. The CDR3 DNA follows: TGTGCCAGCAGAAATGCAGGGGTGGATACGCAGTATTTT. The rearrangement links TRBV7-9 to TRBJ2-3; the D gene is possibly TRBD1 (6 bases). Trimming took off 6 bases at V and 6 bases at J, with 13 bases between the two ends. In germline, CDR1 is SEHNR, CDR2 FQNEAQ (reference sequence). The CDR3 sequence is 13 residues long.

The CDR3 DNA is TGCGCCAGCAGCTTGGAGGACAGCCCGTATGGCTACACCTTC. Its protein product is CASSLEDSPYGYTF. The V call is TRBV5-1, the J call TRBJ1-2; possible D gene TRBD1, 6 bases. V shed 0 bases and J shed 5 bases, with 11 bases lying between them. The CDR3 loop spans 14 amino acids. Germline V gives CDR1 SGHRS, CDR2 YFSETQ.

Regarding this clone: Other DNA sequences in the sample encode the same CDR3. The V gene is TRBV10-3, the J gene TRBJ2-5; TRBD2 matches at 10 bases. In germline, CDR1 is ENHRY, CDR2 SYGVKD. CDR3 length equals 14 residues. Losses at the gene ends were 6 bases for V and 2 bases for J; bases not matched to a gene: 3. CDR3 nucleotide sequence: TGTGCCATCAGAGGGACTAGCGATCAAGAGACCCAGTACTTC. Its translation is CAIRGTSDQETQYF.

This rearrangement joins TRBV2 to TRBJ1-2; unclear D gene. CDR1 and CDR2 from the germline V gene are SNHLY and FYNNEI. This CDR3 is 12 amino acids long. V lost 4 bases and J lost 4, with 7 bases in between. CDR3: CASSGQAYGYTF. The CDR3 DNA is TGTGCCAGCAGTGGGCAGGCCTATGGCTACACCTTC.

The CDR3 spells CASSLFNPGQGEAFF. CDR3 DNA: TGTGCCAGCAGTTTATTTAACCCGGGACAGGGTGAAGCTTTCTTT. The chain recombines TRBV28 with TRBJ1-1, with 9 bases that match TRBD1. V shed 1 base and J 7 bases; nucleotides not matched to a gene: 7. The germline V gene has CDR1 MDHEN and CDR2 SYDVKM. The CDR3 consists of 15 residues.

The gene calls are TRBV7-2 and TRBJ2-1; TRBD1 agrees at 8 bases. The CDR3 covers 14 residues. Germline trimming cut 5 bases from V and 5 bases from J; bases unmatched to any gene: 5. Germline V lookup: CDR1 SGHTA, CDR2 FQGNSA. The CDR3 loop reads CASSPDRVDNEQFF. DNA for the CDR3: TGTGCCAGCAGCCCGGACAGGGTAGACAATGAGCAGTTCTTC.

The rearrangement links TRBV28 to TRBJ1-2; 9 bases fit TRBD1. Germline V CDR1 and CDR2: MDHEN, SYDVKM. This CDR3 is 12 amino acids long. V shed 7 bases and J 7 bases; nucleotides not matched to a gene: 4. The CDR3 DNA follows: TGTGCCAGCATTGGACAGGGGCCTGGCTACACCTTC. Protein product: CASIGQGPGYTF.

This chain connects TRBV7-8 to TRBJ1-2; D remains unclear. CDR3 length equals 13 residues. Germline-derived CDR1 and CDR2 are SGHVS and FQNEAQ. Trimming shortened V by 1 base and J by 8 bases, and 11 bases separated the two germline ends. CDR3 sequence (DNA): TGTGCCAGCAGCTTAGGGGGAGGAGGAGGCTACACCTTC. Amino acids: CASSLGGGGGYTF.

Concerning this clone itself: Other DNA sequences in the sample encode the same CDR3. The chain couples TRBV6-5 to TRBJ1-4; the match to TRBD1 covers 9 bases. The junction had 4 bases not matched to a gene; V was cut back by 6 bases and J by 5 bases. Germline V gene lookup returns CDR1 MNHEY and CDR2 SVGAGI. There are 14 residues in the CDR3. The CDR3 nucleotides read TGTGCCAGCAGGCGACAGGGGGGGAATGAAAAACTGTTTTTT. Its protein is CASRRQGGNEKLFF.

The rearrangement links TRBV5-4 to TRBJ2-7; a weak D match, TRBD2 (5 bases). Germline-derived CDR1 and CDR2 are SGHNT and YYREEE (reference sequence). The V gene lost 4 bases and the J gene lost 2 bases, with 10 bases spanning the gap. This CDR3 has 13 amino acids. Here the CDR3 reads CASSEGLTYEQYF. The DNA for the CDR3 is TGTGCCAGCAGCGAGGGTCTCACCTACGAGCAGTACTTC.

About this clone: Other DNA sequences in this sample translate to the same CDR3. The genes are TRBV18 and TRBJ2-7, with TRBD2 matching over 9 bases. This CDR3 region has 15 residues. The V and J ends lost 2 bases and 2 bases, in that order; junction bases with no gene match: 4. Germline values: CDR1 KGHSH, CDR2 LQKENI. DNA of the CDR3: TGTGCCAGCTCACCAGGGGCGGGAGGGCCCTACGAGCAGTACTTC. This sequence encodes CASSPGAGGPYEQYF. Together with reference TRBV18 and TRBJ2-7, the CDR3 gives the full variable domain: NAGVMQNPRHLVRRRGQEARLRCSPMKGHSHVYWYRQLPEEGLKFMVYLQKENIIDESGMPKERFSAEFPKEGPSILRIQQVVRGDSAAYFCASSPGAGGPYEQYFGPGTRLTVT.

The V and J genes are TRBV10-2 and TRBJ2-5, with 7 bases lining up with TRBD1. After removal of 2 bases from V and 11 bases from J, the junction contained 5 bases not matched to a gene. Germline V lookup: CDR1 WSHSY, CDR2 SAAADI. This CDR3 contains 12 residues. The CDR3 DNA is TGCGCCAGCAGTGAGAGGGGGCCCGGGCAGTACTTC. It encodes CASSERGPGQYF.

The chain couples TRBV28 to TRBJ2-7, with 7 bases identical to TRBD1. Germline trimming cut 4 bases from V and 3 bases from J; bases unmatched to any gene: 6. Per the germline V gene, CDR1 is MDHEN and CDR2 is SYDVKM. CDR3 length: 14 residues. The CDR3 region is CASSSRDSYYEQYF. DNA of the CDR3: TGTGCCAGCAGTTCTCGGGACAGCTACTACGAGCAGTACTTC.

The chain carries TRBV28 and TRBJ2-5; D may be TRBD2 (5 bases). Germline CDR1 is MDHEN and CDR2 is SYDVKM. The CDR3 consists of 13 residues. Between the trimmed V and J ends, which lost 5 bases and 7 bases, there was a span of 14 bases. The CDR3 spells CASSPPGEGTQYF. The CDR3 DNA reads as TGTGCCAGCAGTCCCCCCGGGGAAGGGACCCAGTACTTC.

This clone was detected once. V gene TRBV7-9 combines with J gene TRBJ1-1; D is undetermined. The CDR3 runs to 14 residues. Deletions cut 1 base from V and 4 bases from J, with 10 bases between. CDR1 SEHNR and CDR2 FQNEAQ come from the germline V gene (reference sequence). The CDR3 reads CASSLGTQSTEAFF. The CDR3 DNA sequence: TGTGCCAGCAGCTTAGGGACGCAAAGCACTGAAGCTTTCTTT.

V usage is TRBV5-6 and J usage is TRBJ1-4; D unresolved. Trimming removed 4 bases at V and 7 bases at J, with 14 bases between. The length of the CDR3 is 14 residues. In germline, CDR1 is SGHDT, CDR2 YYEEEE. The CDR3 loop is CASSVDPLGEKLFF. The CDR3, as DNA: TGTGCCAGCAGCGTGGACCCACTGGGTGAAAAACTGTTTTTT. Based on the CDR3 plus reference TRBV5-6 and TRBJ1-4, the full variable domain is DAGVTQSPTHLIKTRGQQVTLRCSPKSGHDTVSWYQQALGQGPQFIFQYYEEEERQRGNFPDRFSGHQFPNYSSELNVNALLLGDSALYLCASSVDPLGEKLFFGSGTQLSVL.

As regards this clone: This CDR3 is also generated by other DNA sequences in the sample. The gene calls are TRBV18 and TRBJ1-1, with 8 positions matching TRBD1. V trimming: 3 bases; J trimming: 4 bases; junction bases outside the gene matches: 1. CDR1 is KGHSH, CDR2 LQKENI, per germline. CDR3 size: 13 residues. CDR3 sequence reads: CASSPTGGTEAFF. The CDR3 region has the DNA TGTGCCAGCTCACCTACAGGGGGCACTGAAGCTTTCTTT.